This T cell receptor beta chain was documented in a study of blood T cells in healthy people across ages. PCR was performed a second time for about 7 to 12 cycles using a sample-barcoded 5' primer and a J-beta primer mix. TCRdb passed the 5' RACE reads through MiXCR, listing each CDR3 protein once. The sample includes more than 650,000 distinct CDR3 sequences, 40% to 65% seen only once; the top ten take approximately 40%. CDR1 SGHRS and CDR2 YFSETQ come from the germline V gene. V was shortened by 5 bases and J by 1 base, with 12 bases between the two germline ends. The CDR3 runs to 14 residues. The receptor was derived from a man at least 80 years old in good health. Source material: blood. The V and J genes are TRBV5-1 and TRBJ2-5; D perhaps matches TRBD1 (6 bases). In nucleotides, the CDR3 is TGCGCCAGCAGACCCCAGGACAGCCAAGAGACCCAGTACTTC. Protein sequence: CASRPQDSQETQYF.